This note documents a single TCR beta chain sequence. Its antigen is not identified. Germline V gives CDR1 SGHTA, CDR2 FQGNSA. The CDR3 is made up of 16 amino acids. The V end was cut by 4 bases, the J end by 7 bases, with 23 bases between. These data are taken from a study of Tregs in tolerant kidney transplant recipients. Study-level points and caveats: No direct test of biological reproducibility was done here. The most relevant donor-specific Treg TCRbeta repertoire apparently came from expansion with activated donor B cells.

Repertoires were generated with immunoSEQ multiplex PCR, while TCRdb's copy carries only in-frame clones and drops some. The sample has about 83,000 clones, 98% seen once; the top ten hold around 0.5%. The sample in question was CD4+ T cells from blood, obtained before the transplant. The chain carries TRBV7-2 and TRBJ2-7; D is possibly TRBD2 (5 bases). This receptor was identified in a human donor who received a combined kidney and bone marrow transplant. The chain's CDR3 is CASSSGADYNPGEQYF. The DNA of the CDR3 is TGTGCCAGCAGCTCCGGTGCCGACTATAATCCGGGGGAGCAGTACTTC.